This TCR beta chain was observed in a study of siplizumab effects on memory and regulatory T cells. Assay: immunoSEQ multiplex PCR; the TCRdb copy retains only in-frame clones and omits some. The table has some 41,000 clones, 80% to 90% seen once; the top ten hold around 0.25%. The CDR3 loop spans 14 amino acids. Trimming cost V 6 bases and J 4 bases, with 16 bases left between them. Germline assignment: CDR1 MNHNY and CDR2 SVGAGI (reference sequence). Notes on this clone: The antigen is undetermined.

The study's findings and limits: Siplizumab significantly lowered the alloreactive sequences that could be traced to unstimulated CD4+ memory cells.

Sequences were generated from unstimulated naive, memory, effector memory and TEMRA subsets in three donor pairs. The source material was naive CD4+ T cells sorted from blood. The rearrangement uses TRBV6-6 and TRBJ2-7; D unresolved. The origin of this receptor is a human donor in good health. The CDR3 is CASSPEVGRYEQYF. The CDR3 DNA reads TGTGCCAGCAGCCCCGAGGTGGGAAGATACGAGCAGTACTTC.